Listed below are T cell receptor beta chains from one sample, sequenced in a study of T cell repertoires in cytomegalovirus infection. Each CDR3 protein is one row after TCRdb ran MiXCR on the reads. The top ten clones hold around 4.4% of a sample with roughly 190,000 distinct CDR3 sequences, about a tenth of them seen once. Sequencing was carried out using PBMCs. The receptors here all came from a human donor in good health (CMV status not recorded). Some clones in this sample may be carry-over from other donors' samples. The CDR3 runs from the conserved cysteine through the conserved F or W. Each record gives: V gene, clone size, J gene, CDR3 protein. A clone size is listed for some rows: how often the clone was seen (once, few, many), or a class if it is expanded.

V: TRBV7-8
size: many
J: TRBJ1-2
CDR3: CASSSRRGSIYGYTF

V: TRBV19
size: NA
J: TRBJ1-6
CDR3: CASTTRGGTGVNSPLHF

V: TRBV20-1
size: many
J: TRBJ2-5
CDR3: CSARDGAAGAETQYF

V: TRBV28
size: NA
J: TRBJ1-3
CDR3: CASSIWTGIRNTIYF

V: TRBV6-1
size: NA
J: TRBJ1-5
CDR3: CASSEAPRTNNRPQHF

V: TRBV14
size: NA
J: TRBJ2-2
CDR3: CASSSWTSGNTGELFF

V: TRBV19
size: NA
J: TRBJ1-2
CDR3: CASSGRRNYGYTF

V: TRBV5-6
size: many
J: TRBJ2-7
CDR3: CASSWGGGTSYEQYF

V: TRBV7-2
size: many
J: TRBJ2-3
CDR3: CASSLVAGGRTGDTQYF

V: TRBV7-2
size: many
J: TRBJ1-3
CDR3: CASSLANSPGNTIYF